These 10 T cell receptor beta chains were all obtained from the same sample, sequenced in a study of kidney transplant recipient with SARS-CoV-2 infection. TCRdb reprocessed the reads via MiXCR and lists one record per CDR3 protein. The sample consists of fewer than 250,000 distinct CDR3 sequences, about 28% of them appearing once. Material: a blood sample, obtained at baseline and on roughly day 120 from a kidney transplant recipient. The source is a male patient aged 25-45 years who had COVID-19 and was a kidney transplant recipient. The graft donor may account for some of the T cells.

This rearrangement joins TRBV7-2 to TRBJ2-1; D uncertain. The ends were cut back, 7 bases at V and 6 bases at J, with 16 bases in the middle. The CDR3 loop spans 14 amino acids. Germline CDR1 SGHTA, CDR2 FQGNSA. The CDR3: CASNRRTISNEQFF. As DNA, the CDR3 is TGTGCCAGCAACCGCAGGACCATTAGCAATGAGCAGTTCTTC.

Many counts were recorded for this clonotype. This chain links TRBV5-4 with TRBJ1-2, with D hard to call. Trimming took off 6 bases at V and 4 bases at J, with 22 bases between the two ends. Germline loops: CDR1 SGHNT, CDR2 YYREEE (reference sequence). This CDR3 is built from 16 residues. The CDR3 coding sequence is TGTGCCAGCATCCCCCACGTACCAGGAAAGACCTATGGCTACACCTTC. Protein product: CASIPHVPGKTYGYTF.

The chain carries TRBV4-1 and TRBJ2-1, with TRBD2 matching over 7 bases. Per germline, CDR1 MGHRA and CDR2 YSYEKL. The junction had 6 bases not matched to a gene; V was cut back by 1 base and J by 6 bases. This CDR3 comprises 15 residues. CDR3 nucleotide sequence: TGCGCCAGCAGCCAAGGGCCGGGGAGGGCCAATGAGCAGTTCTTC. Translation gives CASSQGPGRANEQFF.

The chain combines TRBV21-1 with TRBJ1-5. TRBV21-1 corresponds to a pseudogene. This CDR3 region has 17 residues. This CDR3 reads CASRIWIATLASSAPAF. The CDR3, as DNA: TGTGCCAGCAGGATATGGATAGCTACATTGGCATCATCAGCCCCAGCTTTT.

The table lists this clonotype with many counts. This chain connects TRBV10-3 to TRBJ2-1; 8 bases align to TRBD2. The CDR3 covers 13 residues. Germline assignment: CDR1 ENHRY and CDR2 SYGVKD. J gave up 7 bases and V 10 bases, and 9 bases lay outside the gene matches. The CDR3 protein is CATQRELINEQFF. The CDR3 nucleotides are TGTGCCACCCAGCGGGAGCTTATTAATGAGCAGTTCTTC.

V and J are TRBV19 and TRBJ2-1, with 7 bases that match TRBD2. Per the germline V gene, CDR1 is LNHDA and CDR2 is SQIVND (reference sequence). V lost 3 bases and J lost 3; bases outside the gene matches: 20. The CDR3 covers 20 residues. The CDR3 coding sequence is TGTGCCAGTAGTATGGGTGTGAGCGGGAAAAGGAGTGTAAGCTACAATGAGCAGTTCTTC. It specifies CASSMGVSGKRSVSYNEQFF. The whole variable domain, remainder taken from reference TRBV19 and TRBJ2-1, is DGGITQSPKYLFRKEGQNVTLSCEQNLNHDAMYWYRQDPGQGLRLIYYSQIVNDFQKGDIAEGYSVSREKKESFPLTVTSAQKNPTAFYLCASSMGVSGKRSVSYNEQFFGPGTRLTVL.

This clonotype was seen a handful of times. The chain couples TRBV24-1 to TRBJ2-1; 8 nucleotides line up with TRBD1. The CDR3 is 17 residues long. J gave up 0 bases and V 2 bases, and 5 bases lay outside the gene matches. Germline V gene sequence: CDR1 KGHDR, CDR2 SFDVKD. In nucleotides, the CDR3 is TGTGCCACCAGTGATTCCAGGGGGCTTAGCTCCTACAATGAGCAGTTCTTC. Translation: CATSDSRGLSSYNEQFF.

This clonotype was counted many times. The chain's CDR3 is CASSLLPGGRAGELFF. The CDR3 DNA is TGCGCCAGCAGCCTCCTCCCGGGGGGTCGCGCCGGGGAGCTGTTTTTT. The genes are TRBV5-1 and TRBJ2-2, with 7 bases matching TRBD2. This CDR3 is built from 16 residues. V shed 4 bases, J shed 6 bases, and the junction held 12 bases outside the gene matches. Germline V lookup: CDR1 SGHRS, CDR2 YFSETQ.

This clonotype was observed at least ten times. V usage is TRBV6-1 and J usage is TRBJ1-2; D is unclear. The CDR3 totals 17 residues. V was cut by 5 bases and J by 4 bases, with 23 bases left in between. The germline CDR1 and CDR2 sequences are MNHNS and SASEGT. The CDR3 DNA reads TGTGCCAGCAGTAGTGACAAGGAATGTAGAAAGACCTATGGCTACACCTTC. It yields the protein CASSSDKECRKTYGYTF.

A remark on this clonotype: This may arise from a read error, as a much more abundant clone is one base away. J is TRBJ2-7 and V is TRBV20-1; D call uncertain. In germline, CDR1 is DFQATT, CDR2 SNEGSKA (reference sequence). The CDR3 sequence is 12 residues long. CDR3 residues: CSARARAYEQCF. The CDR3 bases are TGCAGTGCTAGAGCCCGGGCCTACGAGCAGTGCTTC.